This section outlines one T cell receptor beta chain sequence together with its context. Unmatched junction bases numbered 5, after V lost 6 bases and J lost 7 bases. The CDR3 has 12 amino acids. In germline, CDR1 is SGHNT, CDR2 YYREEE (reference sequence). This sample was taken from a study of cytomegalovirus exposure and HLA in healthy donors. Both 60 Vbeta primers and 13 Jbeta primers went into the PCR. Profiled with immunoSEQ multiplex PCR; TCRdb holds only in-frame clones, not every one. The sample table includes over 100,000 clones. The gene calls are TRBV5-4 and TRBJ1-1; 8 bases agree with TRBD1. The receptor comes from a man aged 35 to 55 in good health and CMV-seropositive. The sample taken for sequencing was PBMCs. CDR3 coding DNA: TGTGCCAGCAAGGGACAGGATCATGAAGCTTTCTTT. Translation gives CASKGQDHEAFF. The complete variable domain, with remaining parts taken from reference TRBV5-4 and TRBJ1-1, reads ETGVTQSPTHLIKTRGQQVTLRCSSQSGHNTVSWYQQALGQGPQFIFQYYREEENGRGNFPPRFSGLQFPNYSSELNVNALELDDSALYLCASKGQDHEAFFGQGTRLTVV.